The sequence of this TCR beta chain was determined in a study of long-term antiretroviral therapy in people with HIV. The CDR3 runs to 12 residues. The V gene's germline CDR1 is SNHLY and CDR2 FYNNEI. V lost 5 bases, J lost 7 bases, and 11 bases lay in between. Concerning this clone itself: Antigen unknown.

Survey-level immunoSEQ v3.0 assays were run. Sequencing was performed with immunoSEQ multiplex PCR; in TCRdb, only in-frame clones are kept and a portion is missing. The sample holds more than 15,000 clones; more than 85% are singletons and the top ten take approximately 8.7%. Whole-study results and caveats: Collection of the blood, which took place between about 2004 and 2018, possibly occurred under older ART regimens. All time points showed a repertoire dominated by clones expanded before ART. Controls showed broader CDR3 length ranges than did the HIV repertoires.

The chain employs TRBV2 and TRBJ1-2, with D possibly matching TRBD1 (5 bases). Sequenced material: unsorted PBMCs, taken 0.3 years after starting antiretroviral therapy. This sequence was found in a man aged 60-69 years with HIV. CDR3 residues: CASSIGQLGYTF. The CDR3 DNA sequence: TGTGCCAGCAGTATAGGACAACTTGGCTACACCTTC. Based on the CDR3 plus reference TRBV2 and TRBJ1-2, the full variable domain is EPEVTQTPSHQVTQMGQEVILRCVPISNHLYFYWYRQILGQKVEFLVSFYNNEISEKSEIFDDQFSVERPDGSNFTLKIRSTKLEDSAMYFCASSIGQLGYTFGSGTRLTVV.